The 15 T cell receptor beta chains in this list originate from one sample, sequenced in a study of cytomegalovirus exposure and HLA in healthy donors. PCR involved 60 Vbeta and 13 Jbeta primers. This table comes from immunoSEQ multiplex PCR, and its TCRdb copy is limited to in-frame clones, with some not included. The data show some 130,000 clones, 65% to 80% seen once. Sample: PBMCs. The receptors were gathered from a woman between 45 and 60 years old in good health and CMV-seropositive.

This clone was found a few times. The CDR3 here is CASLTGHSYTDTQYF. The CDR3 DNA is TGTGCCAGCCTTACAGGACATTCATACACAGATACGCAGTATTTT. The chain recombines TRBV6-1 with TRBJ2-3; D is perhaps TRBD1 (5 bases). V shed 8 bases and J shed 2 bases, with 17 bases lying between them. CDR1 is MNHNS, CDR2 SASEGT, per germline. This CDR3 has 15 residues.

The V call is TRBV7-9, the J call TRBJ2-7; 8 nucleotides line up with TRBD1. CDR1 and CDR2 from the germline V gene are SEHNR and FQNEAQ (reference sequence). V shed 1 base and J 9 bases; nucleotides not matched to a gene: 5. The CDR3 extends over 13 amino acids. Written as DNA, the CDR3 is TGTGCCAGCAGCTTAGGGGACAGGATGTTGCAGTACTTC. Amino acid sequence: CASSLGDRMLQYF.

V gene TRBV9 combines with J gene TRBJ1-4, with unresolved D. CDR3 length: 14 residues. Germline V gene data show CDR1 as SGDLS and CDR2 as YYNGEE. V dropped 0 bases and J dropped 8 bases, with 11 bases sitting between them. The CDR3: CASSVGPFGEKLFF. The CDR3 nucleotides read TGTGCCAGCAGCGTAGGCCCCTTCGGGGAAAAACTGTTTTTT.

The chain is built from TRBV28 and TRBJ1-2, with 8 bases identical to TRBD1. Germline V lookup: CDR1 MDHEN, CDR2 SYDVKM. Germline trimming cut 3 bases from V and 5 bases from J; bases unmatched to any gene: 5. The CDR3 runs 14 residues. The CDR3 protein is CASSFYRGRYGYTF. In nucleotides, the CDR3 is TGTGCCAGCAGTTTCTACAGGGGGAGGTATGGCTACACCTTC.

V is TRBV28 and J is TRBJ1-6, with 8 bases fitting TRBD1. V shed 4 bases and J 4 bases; nucleotides not matched to a gene: 9. CDR1 and CDR2 from the germline V gene are MDHEN and SYDVKM. The CDR3 loop spans 17 amino acids. The CDR3 DNA reads as TGTGCCAGCAGTTATCAGGGGACAGGCAAATATAATTCACCCCTCCACTTT. The encoded protein is CASSYQGTGKYNSPLHF.

This rearrangement joins TRBV28 to TRBJ1-1; D uncertain. The germline V and J ends were trimmed by 10 bases and 13 bases, with 19 bases remaining between them. The CDR3 length is 11 residues. Germline V gene lookup returns CDR1 MDHEN and CDR2 SYDVKM. The DNA of the CDR3 is TGTGCCACGAGCCGGACGCAAGAGGGTTTCTTT. Translated: CATSRTQEGFF.

The rearrangement links TRBV6-1 to TRBJ2-1; D gene ambiguous. The CDR3 has 13 residues. Trimming pared 7 bases from V and 8 bases from J, leaving 15 bases between. Germline V gene data show CDR1 as MNHNS and CDR2 as SASEGT. CDR3 coding DNA: TGTGCCAGCACTCTGACTTATGTCGATGAGCAGTTCTTC. Protein sequence: CASTLTYVDEQFF.

The CDR3 coding sequence is TGTGCCAGCAGGGGGACTAGCGGGGGCAATGAGCAGTTCTTC. It encodes CASRGTSGGNEQFF. The chain carries TRBV9 and TRBJ2-1, with TRBD2 matching over 14 bases. CDR3 length equals 14 residues. Unmatched junction bases numbered 1, after V lost 5 bases and J lost 6 bases. In germline, CDR1 is SGDLS, CDR2 YYNGEE.

The chain is built from TRBV7-9 and TRBJ2-4; 7 bases are shared with TRBD1. The CDR3 covers 16 residues. CDR1 is SEHNR, CDR2 FQNEAQ, per germline (reference sequence). Unmatched junction bases numbered 10, after V lost 5 bases and J lost 3 bases. The CDR3 here is CASSDNRGYGKNIQYF. CDR3 nucleotide sequence: TGTGCCAGCAGCGACAACAGGGGTTACGGCAAAAACATTCAGTACTTC.

The rearrangement links TRBV5-1 to TRBJ2-2; TRBD1 matches 8 bases. Germline trimming cut 2 bases from V and 5 bases from J; bases unmatched to any gene: 5. The CDR3 runs 15 residues. Germline loops: CDR1 SGHRS, CDR2 YFSETQ. CDR3 protein: CASSLRQGATGELFF. DNA for the CDR3: TGCGCCAGCAGCTTAAGGCAGGGGGCGACCGGGGAGCTGTTTTTT.

V and J are TRBV6-4 and TRBJ2-3; tentative D call: TRBD2 (5 bases). V was shortened by 6 bases and J by 0 bases, with 10 bases between the two germline ends. The germline V gene encodes CDR1 MRHNA and CDR2 SNTAGT. CDR3 length: 14 amino acids. The chain's CDR3 is CASRADYSTDTQYF. The CDR3 DNA reads as TGTGCCAGCAGGGCCGACTATAGCACAGATACGCAGTATTTT.

This clone has more than one count but fewer than ten. The rearrangement links TRBV6-1 to TRBJ1-3, with D possibly matching TRBD1 (6 bases). CDR1 and CDR2 (germline): MNHNS, SASEGT. This CDR3 is 15 amino acids long. The germline V and J ends were trimmed by 7 bases and 0 bases, with 13 bases remaining between them. The CDR3 spells CASTGTPLSGNTIYF. In DNA form, the CDR3 reads TGTGCCAGCACTGGGACACCACTCTCTGGAAACACCATATATTTT.

The gene calls are TRBV19 and TRBJ2-7; 11 bases agree with TRBD1. The CDR3 loop spans 14 amino acids. Trimming removed 5 bases from V and 5 bases from J; junction bases left unmatched: 5. Per the germline V gene, CDR1 is LNHDA and CDR2 is SQIVND (reference sequence). CDR3 residues: CASSGDRGWNEQYF. CDR3 in DNA: TGTGCCAGTAGTGGGGACAGGGGGTGGAACGAGCAGTACTTC.

The V call is TRBV29-1, the J call TRBJ2-7, with a weak D call TRBD1 (5 bases). V was trimmed by 6 bases and J by 3 bases, leaving 9 bases between them. This CDR3 region has 11 residues. In germline, CDR1 is SQVTM, CDR2 ANQGSEA. The CDR3 DNA is TGCAGCGTGCGAGACAGCTACGAGCAGTACTTC. This sequence encodes CSVRDSYEQYF.

This clone was found a few times. This chain links TRBV6-6 with TRBJ1-1, with D unresolved. The germline gives CDR1 MNHNY, CDR2 SVGAGI (reference sequence). Trimming shortened V by 2 bases and J by 4 bases, and 5 bases separated the two germline ends. The CDR3 spans 12 residues. CDR3: CASSYGPTEAFF. The DNA for the CDR3 is TGTGCCAGCAGTTACGGGCCCACTGAAGCTTTCTTT.